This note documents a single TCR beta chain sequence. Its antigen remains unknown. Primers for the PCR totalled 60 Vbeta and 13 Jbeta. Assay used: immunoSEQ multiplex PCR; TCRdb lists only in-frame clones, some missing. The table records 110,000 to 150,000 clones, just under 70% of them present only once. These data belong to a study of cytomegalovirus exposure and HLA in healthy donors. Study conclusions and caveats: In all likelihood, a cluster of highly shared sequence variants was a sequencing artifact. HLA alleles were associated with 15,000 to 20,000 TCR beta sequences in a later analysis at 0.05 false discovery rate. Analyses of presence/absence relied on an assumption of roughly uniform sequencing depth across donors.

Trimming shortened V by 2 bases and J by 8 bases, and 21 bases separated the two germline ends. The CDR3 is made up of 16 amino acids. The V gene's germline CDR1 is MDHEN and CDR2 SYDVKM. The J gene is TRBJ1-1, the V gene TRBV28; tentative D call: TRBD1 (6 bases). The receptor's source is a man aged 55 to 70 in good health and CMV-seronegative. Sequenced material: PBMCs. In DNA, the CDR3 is TGTGCCAGCAGTTTAAGGGCAGGTGAGGGGGTTGCGGAAGCTTTCTTT. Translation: CASSLRAGEGVAEAFF.